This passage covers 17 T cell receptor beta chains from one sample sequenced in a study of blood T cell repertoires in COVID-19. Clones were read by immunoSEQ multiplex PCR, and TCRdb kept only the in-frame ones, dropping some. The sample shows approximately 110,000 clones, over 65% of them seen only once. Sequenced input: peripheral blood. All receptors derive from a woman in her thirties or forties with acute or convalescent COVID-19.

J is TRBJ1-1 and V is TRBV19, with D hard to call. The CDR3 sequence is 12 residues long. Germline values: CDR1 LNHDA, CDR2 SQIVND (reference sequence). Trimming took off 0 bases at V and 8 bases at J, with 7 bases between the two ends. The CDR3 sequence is CASSIDAGEAFF. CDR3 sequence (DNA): TGTGCCAGTAGTATAGACGCGGGCGAAGCTTTCTTT. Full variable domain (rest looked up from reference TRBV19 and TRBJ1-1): DGGITQSPKYLFRKEGQNVTLSCEQNLNHDAMYWYRQDPGQGLRLIYYSQIVNDFQKGDIAEGYSVSREKKESFPLTVTSAQKNPTAFYLCASSIDAGEAFFGQGTRLTVV.

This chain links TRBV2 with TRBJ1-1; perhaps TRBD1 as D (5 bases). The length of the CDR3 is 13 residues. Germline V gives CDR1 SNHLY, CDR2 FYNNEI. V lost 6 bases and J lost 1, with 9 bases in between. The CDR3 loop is CASRRQRNTEAFF. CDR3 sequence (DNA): TGTGCCAGCAGGAGACAGAGGAACACTGAAGCTTTCTTT.

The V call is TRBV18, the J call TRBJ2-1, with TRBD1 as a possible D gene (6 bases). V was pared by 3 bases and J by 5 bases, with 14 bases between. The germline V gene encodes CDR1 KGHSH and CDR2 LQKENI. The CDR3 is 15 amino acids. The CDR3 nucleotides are TGTGCCAGCTCACCGGGACAAGCAATAAACAATGAGCAGTTCTTC. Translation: CASSPGQAINNEQFF.

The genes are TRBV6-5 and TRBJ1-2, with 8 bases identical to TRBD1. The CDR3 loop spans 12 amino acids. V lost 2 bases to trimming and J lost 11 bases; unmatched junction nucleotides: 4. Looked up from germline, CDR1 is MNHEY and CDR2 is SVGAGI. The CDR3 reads CASSYPQGAYTF. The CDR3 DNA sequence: TGTGCCAGCAGTTACCCTCAGGGGGCTTACACCTTC.

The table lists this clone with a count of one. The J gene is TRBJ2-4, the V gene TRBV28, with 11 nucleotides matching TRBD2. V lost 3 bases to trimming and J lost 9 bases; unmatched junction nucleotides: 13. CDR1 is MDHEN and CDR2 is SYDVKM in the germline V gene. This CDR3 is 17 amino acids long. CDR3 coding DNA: TGTGCCAGCAGTTTTCAATTACTAGCGGGGGACCCTAGCATTCAGTACTTC. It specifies CASSFQLLAGDPSIQYF.

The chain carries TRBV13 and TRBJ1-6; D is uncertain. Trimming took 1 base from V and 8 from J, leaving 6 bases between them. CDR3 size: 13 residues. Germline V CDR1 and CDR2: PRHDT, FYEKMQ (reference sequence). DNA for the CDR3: TGTGCCAGCAGCTTAGTAATAGATTCACCCCTCCACTTT. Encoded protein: CASSLVIDSPLHF.

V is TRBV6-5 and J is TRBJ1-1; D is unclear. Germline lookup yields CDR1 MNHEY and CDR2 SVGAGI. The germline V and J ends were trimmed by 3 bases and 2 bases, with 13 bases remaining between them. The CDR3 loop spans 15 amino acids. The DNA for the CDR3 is TGTGCCAGCAGTTATCTAAGGGCGGGAAACACTGAAGCTTTCTTT. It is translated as CASSYLRAGNTEAFF.

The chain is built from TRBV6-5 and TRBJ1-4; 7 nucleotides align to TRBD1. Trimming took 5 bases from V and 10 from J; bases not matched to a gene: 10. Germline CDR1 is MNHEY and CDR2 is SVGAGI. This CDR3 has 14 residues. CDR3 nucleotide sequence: TGTGCCAGCAGTCAACAGGGGAGCAACGGAAAACTGTTTTTT. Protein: CASSQQGSNGKLFF.

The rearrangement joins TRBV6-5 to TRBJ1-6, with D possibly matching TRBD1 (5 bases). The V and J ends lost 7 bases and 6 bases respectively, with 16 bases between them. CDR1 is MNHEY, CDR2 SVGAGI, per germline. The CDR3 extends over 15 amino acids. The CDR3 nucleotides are TGTGCCAGCACCCTGAAGACAGTTTTTAATTCACCCCTCCACTTT. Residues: CASTLKTVFNSPLHF.

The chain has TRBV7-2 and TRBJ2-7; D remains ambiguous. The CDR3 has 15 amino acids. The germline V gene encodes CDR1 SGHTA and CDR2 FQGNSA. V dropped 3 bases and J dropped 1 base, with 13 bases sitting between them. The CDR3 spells CASSLVGFESYEQYF. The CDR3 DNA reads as TGTGCCAGCAGCTTGGTCGGTTTCGAGTCCTACGAGCAGTACTTC.

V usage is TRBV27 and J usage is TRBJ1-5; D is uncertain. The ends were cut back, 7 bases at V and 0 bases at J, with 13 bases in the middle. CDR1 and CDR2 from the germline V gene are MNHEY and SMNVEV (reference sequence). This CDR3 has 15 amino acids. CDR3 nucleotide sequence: TGTGCCAGCACCCCACGAGTGCATAGCAATCAGCCCCAGCATTTT. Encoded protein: CASTPRVHSNQPQHF.

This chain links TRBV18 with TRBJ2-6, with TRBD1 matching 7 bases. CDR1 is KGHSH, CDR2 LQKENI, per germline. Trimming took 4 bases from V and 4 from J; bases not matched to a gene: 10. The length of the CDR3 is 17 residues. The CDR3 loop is CASSRDRENAGANVLTF. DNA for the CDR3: TGTGCCAGCTCACGAGACAGGGAGAATGCAGGGGCCAACGTCCTGACTTTC.

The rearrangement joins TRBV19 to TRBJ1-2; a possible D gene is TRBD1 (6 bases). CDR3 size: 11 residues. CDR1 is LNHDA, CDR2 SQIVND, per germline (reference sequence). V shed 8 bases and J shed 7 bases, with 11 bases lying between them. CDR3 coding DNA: TGTGCCAGTGGGGACAAGGGTGGCTACACCTTC. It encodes CASGDKGGYTF.

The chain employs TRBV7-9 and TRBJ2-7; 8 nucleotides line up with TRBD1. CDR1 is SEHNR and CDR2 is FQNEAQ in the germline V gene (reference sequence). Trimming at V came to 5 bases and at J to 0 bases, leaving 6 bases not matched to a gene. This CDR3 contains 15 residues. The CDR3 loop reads CASSARTGSSYEQYF. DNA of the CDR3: TGTGCCAGCAGCGCCAGGACAGGGAGCTCCTACGAGCAGTACTTC.

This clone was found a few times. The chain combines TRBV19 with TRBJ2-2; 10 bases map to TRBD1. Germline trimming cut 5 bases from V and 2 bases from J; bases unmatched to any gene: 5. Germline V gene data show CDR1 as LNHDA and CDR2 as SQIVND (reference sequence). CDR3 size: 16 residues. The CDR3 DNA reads TGTGCCAGTAGTCCCCGGGACAGGGGTAACACCGGGGAGCTGTTTTTT. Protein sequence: CASSPRDRGNTGELFF.

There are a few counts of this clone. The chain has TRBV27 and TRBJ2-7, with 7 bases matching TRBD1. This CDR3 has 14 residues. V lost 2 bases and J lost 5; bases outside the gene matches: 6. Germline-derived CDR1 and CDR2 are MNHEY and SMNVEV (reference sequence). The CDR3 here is CASSLTRDRDEQYF. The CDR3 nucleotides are TGTGCCAGCAGTTTAACTCGCGACAGGGACGAGCAGTACTTC.

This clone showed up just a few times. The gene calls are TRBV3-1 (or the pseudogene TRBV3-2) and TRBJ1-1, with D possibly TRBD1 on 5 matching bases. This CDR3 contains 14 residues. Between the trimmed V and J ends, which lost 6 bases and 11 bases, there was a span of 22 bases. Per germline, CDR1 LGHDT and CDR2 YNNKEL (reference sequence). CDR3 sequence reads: CASSHESGKVGAFF. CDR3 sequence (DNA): TGTGCCAGCAGTCATGAGTCAGGGAAGGTCGGGGCTTTCTTT.